This T cell receptor (beta chain) was documented in a study of cytomegalovirus exposure and HLA in healthy donors. Study-wide background: Unique TCRs numbering some 80 million, obtained from HLA-typed donors, made up an early data release. Study-wide results and limits: There were some V segments, including TRBV6-2 and TRBV6-3, excluded as indistinguishable. Cytomegalovirus status was reportedly diagnosed by the classifier with high specificity and sensitivity.

This clone turned up a few times. The antigen remains unidentified. V was cut by 0 bases and J by 4 bases, with 6 bases left in between. This CDR3 comprises 13 residues. Germline V CDR1 and CDR2: KGHSH, LQKENI. The PCR contained 60 Vbeta and 13 Jbeta primers. The method was immunoSEQ multiplex PCR; TCRdb's version includes in-frame clones alone and lacks a portion of them. The sample has roughly 180,000 clones, roughly 80% seen once. The TCR sequence derives from a man in his forties in good health and CMV-seronegative. The chain is built from TRBV18 and TRBJ1-1; TRBD1 is a possible D gene (5 bases). Source material: PBMCs. The CDR3 sequence is CASSPPGGTEAFF. In DNA, the CDR3 is TGTGCCAGCTCACCACCGGGGGGCACTGAAGCTTTCTTT.